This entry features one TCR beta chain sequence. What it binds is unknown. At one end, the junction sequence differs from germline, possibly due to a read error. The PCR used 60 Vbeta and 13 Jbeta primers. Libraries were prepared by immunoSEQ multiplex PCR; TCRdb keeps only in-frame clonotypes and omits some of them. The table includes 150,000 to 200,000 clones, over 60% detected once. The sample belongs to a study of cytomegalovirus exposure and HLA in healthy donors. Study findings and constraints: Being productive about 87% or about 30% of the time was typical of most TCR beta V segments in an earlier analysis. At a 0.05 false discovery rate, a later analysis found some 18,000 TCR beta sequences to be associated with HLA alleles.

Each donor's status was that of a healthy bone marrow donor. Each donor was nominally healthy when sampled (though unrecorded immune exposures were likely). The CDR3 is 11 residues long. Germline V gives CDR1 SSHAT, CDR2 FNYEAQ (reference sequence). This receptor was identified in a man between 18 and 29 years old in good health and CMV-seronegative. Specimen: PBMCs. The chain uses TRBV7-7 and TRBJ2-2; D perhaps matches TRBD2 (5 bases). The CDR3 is CVRTRHRGAVF. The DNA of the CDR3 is TGTGTTCGGACCCGTCACCGGGGAGCTGTTTTT.